This TCR beta chain comes out of a study of blood T cell repertoires in COVID-19. Authors' data handling: Estimated nucleated cell counts came from reference gene primer amplification. Measured with immunoSEQ multiplex PCR; TCRdb has only the in-frame clones, and not every one. V and J calls plus clone size are reproduced from that table; the DNA served to infer D and trimming. There are some 110,000 clones in the sample; more than 60% occur only once, and under 3% lies in the top ten. After removal of 3 bases from V and 4 bases from J, the junction contained 2 bases not matched to a gene. Germline V gives CDR1 SEHNR, CDR2 FQNEAQ (reference sequence). CDR3 size: 14 residues.

The receptor's source is a man in his fifties or sixties with acute or convalescent COVID-19. Material: peripheral blood. The rearrangement uses TRBV7-9 and TRBJ2-7; TRBD1 agrees at 11 bases. The CDR3 spells CASSFGTGGYEQYF. The CDR3 nucleotides are TGTGCCAGCAGCTTTGGGACAGGGGGTTACGAGCAGTACTTC. The variable domain in full, with the rest retrieved from reference TRBV7-9 and TRBJ2-7, is DTGVSQNPRHKITKRGQNVTFRCDPISEHNRLYWYRQTLGQGPEFLTYFQNEAQLEKSRLLSDRFSAERPKGSFSTLEIQRTEQGDSAMYLCASSFGTGGYEQYFGPGTRLTVT.